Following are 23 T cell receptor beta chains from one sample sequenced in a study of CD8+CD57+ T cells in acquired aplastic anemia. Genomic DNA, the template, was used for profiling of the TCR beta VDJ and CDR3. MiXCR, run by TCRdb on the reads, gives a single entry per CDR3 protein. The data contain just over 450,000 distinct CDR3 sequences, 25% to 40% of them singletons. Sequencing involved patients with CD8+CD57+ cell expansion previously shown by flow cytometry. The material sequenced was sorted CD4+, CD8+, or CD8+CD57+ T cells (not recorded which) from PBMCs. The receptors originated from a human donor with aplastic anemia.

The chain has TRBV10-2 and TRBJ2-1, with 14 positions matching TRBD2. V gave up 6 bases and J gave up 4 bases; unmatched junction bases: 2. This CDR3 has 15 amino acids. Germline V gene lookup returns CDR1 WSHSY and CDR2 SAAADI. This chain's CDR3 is CASRGTSGSYNEQFF. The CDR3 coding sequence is TGCGCCAGCAGGGGGACTAGCGGGAGTTACAATGAGCAGTTCTTC.

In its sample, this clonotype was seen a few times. The CDR3 reads CASKTRQAGQSYEQYF. The CDR3 DNA reads TGTGCCAGCAAGACGAGACAAGCGGGGCAATCCTACGAGCAGTACTTC. V and J are TRBV5-8 and TRBJ2-7, with TRBD2 identical over 7 bases. Germline CDR1 and CDR2: SGHTS and YDEGEE. V dropped 6 bases and J dropped 1; count of bases not matched to a gene: 13. The CDR3 has 16 residues.

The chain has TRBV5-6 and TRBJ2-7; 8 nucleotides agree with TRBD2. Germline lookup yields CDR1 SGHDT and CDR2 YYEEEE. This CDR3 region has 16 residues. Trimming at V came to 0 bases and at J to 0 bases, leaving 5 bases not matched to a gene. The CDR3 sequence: CASSLAGGGSSYEQYF. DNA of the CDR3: TGTGCCAGCAGCTTGGCCGGGGGGGGGAGCTCCTACGAGCAGTACTTC. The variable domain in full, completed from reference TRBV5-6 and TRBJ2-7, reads DAGVTQSPTHLIKTRGQQVTLRCSPKSGHDTVSWYQQALGQGPQFIFQYYEEEERQRGNFPDRFSGHQFPNYSSELNVNALLLGDSALYLCASSLAGGGSSYEQYFGPGTRLTVT.

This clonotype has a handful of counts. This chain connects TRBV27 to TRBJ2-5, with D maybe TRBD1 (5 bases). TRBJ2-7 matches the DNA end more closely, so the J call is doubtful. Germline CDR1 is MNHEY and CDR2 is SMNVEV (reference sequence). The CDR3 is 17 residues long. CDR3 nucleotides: TGTGCCAGCAGTTTATCGCCCCCAAGGGGTATCCCCTACGAGCAGTACTTC. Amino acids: CASSLSPPRGIPYEQYF.

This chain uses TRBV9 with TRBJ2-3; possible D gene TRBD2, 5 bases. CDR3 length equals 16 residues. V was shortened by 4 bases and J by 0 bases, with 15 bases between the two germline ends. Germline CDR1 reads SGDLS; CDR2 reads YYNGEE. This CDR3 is CASSFRTGTSTDTQYF. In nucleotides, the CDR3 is TGTGCCAGCAGCTTTCGGACTGGAACTAGCACAGATACGCAGTATTTT.

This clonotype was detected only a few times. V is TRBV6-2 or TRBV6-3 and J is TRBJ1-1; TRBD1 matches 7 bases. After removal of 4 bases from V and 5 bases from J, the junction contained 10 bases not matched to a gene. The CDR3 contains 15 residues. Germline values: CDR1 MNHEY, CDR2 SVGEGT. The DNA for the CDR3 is TGTGCCAGCAGTTTCGGGACAGCCCCGGAGACTGAAGCTTTCTTT. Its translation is CASSFGTAPETEAFF.

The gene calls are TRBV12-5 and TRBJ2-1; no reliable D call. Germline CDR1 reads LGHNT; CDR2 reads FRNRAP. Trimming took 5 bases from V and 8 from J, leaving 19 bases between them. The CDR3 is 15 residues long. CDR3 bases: TGTGCTAGTGGTGCCATCGGCCCTCTGGAGCATGAGCAGTTCTTC. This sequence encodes CASGAIGPLEHEQFF.

The DNA of the CDR3 is TGCGCCAGCAGCATTACTAGCGGGACATACAATGAGCAGTTCTTC. Protein: CASSITSGTYNEQFF. This chain joins TRBV5-1 and TRBJ2-1; 10 positions match TRBD2. V lost 4 bases and J lost 4; bases outside the gene matches: 5. Germline V gene lookup returns CDR1 SGHRS and CDR2 YFSETQ. The CDR3 spans 15 residues.

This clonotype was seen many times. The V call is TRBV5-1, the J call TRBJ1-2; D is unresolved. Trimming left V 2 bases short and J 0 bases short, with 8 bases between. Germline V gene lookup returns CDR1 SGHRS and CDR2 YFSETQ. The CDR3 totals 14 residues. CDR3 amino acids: CASSFSTANYGYTF. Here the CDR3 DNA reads TGCGCCAGCAGCTTTAGTACTGCTAACTATGGCTACACCTTC.

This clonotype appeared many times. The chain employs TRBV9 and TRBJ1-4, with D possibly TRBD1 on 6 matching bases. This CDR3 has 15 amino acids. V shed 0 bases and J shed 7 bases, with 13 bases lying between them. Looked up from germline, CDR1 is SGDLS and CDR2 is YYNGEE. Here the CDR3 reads CASSVAPTGGEKLFF. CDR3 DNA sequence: TGTGCCAGCAGCGTAGCACCGACAGGAGGTGAAAAACTGTTTTTT.

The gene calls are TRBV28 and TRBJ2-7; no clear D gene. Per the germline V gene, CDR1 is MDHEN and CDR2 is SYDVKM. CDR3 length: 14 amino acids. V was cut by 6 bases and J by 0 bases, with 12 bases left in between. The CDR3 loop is CASRGSGYSYEQYF. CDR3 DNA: TGTGCCAGCAGAGGATCCGGTTACTCCTACGAGCAGTACTTC. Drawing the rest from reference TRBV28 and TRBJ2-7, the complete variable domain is DVKVTQSSRYLVKRTGEKVFLECVQDMDHENMFWYRQDPGLGLRLIYFSYDVKMKEKGDIPEGYSVSREKKERFSLILESASTNQTSMYLCASRGSGYSYEQYFGPGTRLTVT.

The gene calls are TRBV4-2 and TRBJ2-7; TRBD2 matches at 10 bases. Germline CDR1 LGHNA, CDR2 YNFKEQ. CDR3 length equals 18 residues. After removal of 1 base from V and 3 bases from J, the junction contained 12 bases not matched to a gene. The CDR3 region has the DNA TGTGCCAGCAGCCAAGGAGCCGGGACTAGCGTTCTAAGCTACGAGCAGTACTTC. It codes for CASSQGAGTSVLSYEQYF.

CDR3 nucleotide sequence: TGTGCCAGCAGAACGACAGGGGGGGGAGAGACCCAGTACTTC. Amino acid sequence: CASRTTGGGETQYF. J is TRBJ2-5 and V is TRBV6-1; 9 positions match TRBD1. Germline V gives CDR1 MNHNS, CDR2 SASEGT. The V gene end was trimmed by 6 bases and the J gene end by 4 bases; junction bases not matched to a gene: 6. The CDR3 extends over 14 amino acids.

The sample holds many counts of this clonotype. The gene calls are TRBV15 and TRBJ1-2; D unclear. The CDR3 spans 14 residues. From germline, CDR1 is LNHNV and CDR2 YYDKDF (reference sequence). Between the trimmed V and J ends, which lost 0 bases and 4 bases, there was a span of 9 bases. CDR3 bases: TGTGCCACCAGCAGAGATCAGGACGGCTATGGCTACACCTTC. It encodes CATSRDQDGYGYTF.

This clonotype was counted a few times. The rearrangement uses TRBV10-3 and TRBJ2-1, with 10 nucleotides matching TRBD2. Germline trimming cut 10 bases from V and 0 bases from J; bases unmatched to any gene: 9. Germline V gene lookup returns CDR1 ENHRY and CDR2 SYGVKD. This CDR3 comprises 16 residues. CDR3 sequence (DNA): TGTGCCAGCAGGGGACTAGCGCGTACCTCCTACAATGAGCAGTTCTTC. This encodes CASRGLARTSYNEQFF.

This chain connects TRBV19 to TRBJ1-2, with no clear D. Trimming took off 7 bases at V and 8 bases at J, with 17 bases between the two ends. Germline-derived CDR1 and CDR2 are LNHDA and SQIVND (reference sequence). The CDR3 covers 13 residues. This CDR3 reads CASNVPARAGYTF. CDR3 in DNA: TGTGCCAGTAATGTACCGGCCCGGGCAGGCTACACCTTC.

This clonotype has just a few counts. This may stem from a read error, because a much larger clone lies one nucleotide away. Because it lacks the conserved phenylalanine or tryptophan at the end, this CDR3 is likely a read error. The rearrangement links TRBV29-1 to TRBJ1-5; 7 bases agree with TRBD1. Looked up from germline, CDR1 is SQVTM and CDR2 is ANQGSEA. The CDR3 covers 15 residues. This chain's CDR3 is CSAKAGQARNQPQHL. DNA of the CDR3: TGCAGTGCTAAGGCCGGACAGGCGCGCAATCAGCCCCAGCATCTT.

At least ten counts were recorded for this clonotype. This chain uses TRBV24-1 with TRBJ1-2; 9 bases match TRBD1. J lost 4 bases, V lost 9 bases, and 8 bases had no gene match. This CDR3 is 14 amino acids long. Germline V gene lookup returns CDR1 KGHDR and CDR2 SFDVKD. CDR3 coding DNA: TGTGCCACCTCAAACAGGGGGCAATTCTATGGCTACACCTTC. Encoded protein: CATSNRGQFYGYTF.

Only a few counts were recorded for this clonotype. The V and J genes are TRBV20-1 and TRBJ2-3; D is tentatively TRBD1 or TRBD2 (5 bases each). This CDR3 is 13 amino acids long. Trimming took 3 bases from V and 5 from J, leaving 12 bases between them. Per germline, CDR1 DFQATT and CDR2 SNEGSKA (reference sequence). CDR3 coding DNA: TGCAGTGCTAGCCAGCTGGGGGTAGATACGCAGTATTTT. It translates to CSASQLGVDTQYF.

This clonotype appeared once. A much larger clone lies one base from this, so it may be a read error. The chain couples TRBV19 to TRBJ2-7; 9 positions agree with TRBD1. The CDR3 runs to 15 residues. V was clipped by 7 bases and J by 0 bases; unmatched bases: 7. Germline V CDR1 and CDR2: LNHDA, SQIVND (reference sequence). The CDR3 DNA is TGTGCCAGTACCGCCGGGACAGGGAGCTCCTACGAGCAGTACTTC. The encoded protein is CASTAGTGSSYEQYF.

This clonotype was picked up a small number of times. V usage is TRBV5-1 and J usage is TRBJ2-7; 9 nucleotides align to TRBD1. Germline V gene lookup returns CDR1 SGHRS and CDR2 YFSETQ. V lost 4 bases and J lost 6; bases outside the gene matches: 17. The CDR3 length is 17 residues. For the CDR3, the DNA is TGCGCCAGCAGCGCCACAGGGGGCCCGCGAGGAGACGGCGAGCAGTACTTC. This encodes CASSATGGPRGDGEQYF.

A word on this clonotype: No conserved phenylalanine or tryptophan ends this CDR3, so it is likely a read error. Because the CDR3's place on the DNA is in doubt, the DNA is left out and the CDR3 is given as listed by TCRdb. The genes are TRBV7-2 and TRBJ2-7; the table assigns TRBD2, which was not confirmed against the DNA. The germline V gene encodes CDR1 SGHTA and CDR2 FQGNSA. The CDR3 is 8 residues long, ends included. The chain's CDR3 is CASRRTSG.

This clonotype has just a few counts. CDR3 DNA sequence: TGTGCCAGCAGCTTTGGGGATGGCTACACCTTC. It translates to CASSFGDGYTF. This chain joins TRBV7-9 and TRBJ1-2; the D is unclear. The CDR3 is 11 residues long. Trimming stripped 3 bases from V and 6 bases from J, with 5 bases between. Germline V gene data show CDR1 as SEHNR and CDR2 as FQNEAQ (reference sequence). The full variable domain, its missing parts supplied by reference TRBV7-9 and TRBJ1-2, is DTGVSQNPRHKITKRGQNVTFRCDPISEHNRLYWYRQTLGQGPEFLTYFQNEAQLEKSRLLSDRFSAERPKGSFSTLEIQRTEQGDSAMYLCASSFGDGYTFGSGTRLTVV.